This TCR beta chain originates from a study of naive and memory T cell subsets. Study observations and caveats: TCR transcript changes with activation or differentiation may affect this RNA method.

A UMI-containing oligonucleotide was joined by 3' ligation to the TCR cDNA template. Adult healthy volunteers gave 2.5 ml peripheral blood for whole-blood RNA. Input was about 1 to 1000 ng of DNase-treated total RNA without cell sorting. This clonotype was counted a few times. As yet, its antigen is unknown. The SP2 primer and nested alpha and beta constant region primers amplified ligated cDNA in four rounds. For blood and skin samples, reverse transcription used TCR alpha and beta constant primers. TCRdb ran MiXCR on the 5' RACE reads and lists one entry per CDR3 protein. The table has about 62,000 distinct CDR3 sequences, 8% seen once. This receptor was taken from a female donor in good health.

This CDR3 reads CASRETIQETQYF. The CDR3 bases are TGTGCCAGCAGGGAGACTATTCAAGAGACCCAGTACTTC. This chain uses TRBV6-1 with TRBJ2-5; D is possibly TRBD2 (5 bases). The CDR3 is 13 amino acids. Looked up from germline, CDR1 is MNHNS and CDR2 is SASEGT. Trimming left V 6 bases short and J 2 bases short, with 10 bases between.